This is a list of T cell receptor beta chains from one sample in a study of cytomegalovirus exposure and HLA in healthy donors. Profiled with immunoSEQ multiplex PCR; TCRdb holds only in-frame clones, not every one. Of approximately 100,000 clones listed, approximately 72% are singletons. Sample: PBMCs. The receptors come from a male donor in good health and CMV-seropositive. Each CDR3 is given with its conserved first and last residue. D genes are given only for firm matches. Clone size is shown for a subset of rows, as once, few, many or a class of expanded clone.

v_call	d_call	j_call	clone_size	cdr3_nt	cdr3_aa
TRBV4-2	TRBD2	TRBJ2-3	many	TGTGCCAGCAGCCAAGAACTAGCGGGGGGGGGCACAGATACGCAGTATTTT	CASSQELAGGGTDTQYF
TRBV7-8	-	TRBJ2-6	-	TGTGCCAGCAGTTTATCCCCAGGGGCTGGGGCCAACGTCCTGACTTTC	CASSLSPGAGANVLTF
TRBV6-1	TRBD1	TRBJ2-5	-	TGTGCCAGCAGTGCGGACAGGGGGGAGACCCAGTACTTC	CASSADRGETQYF
TRBV10-3	-	TRBJ2-5	-	TGTGCCATCAGTGAGTCTGTCAGGGTGGAGACCCAGTACTTC	CAISESVRVETQYF
TRBV7-9	TRBD1	TRBJ1-1	-	TGTGCCAGCAAGGGTGACAGGGCTGAAGCTTTCTTT	CASKGDRAEAFF
TRBV2	TRBD2	TRBJ2-5	-	TGTGCCAGCAGTGTTGGTAGCGGGGGTTGGGAGACCCAGTACTTC	CASSVGSGGWETQYF
TRBV4-2	-	TRBJ2-7	-	TGTGCCAGCAGCCAAGATCGGAACCTTCGGGACTCCTACGAGCAGTACTTC	CASSQDRNLRDSYEQYF
TRBV9	-	TRBJ1-1	-	TGTGCCAGCAGCGTTCATGTGAACACTGAAGCTTTCTTT	CASSVHVNTEAFF
TRBV7-2	TRBD1	TRBJ2-7	-	TGTGCCAGCAGCGGGGGGGACAGGGTCTACGAGCAGTACTTC	CASSGGDRVYEQYF
TRBV7-9	TRBD1	TRBJ1-2	-	TGTGCCAGCAGCTTAGTCCAGGGGGCAGGGGGCTACACCTTC	CASSLVQGAGGYTF
TRBV28	-	TRBJ2-1	-	TGTGCCAGCAGGGCCCCAAGCTCCTACAATGAGCAGTTCTTC	CASRAPSSYNEQFF
TRBV7-2	TRBD1	TRBJ2-3	few	TGTGCCAGCAGCTCAAGGACAGGGACGCAGTATTTT	CASSSRTGTQYF
TRBV6-5	-	TRBJ1-6	-	TGTGCCAGCAGTTTCAGGGATTCACCCCTCCACTTT	CASSFRDSPLHF
TRBV30	TRBD1	TRBJ2-7	few	TGTGCCTGGGCCGGGACAGGGAACGAGCAGTACTTC	CAWAGTGNEQYF
TRBV30	-	TRBJ2-7	-	TGTGCCTGGAGTAGCTTGCCAGGCAGCGGACAGTACTTC	CAWSSLPGSGQYF
TRBV11-3	TRBD1	TRBJ1-2	-	TGTGCCAGCAGCTTTAGAGGGACAGGGTCGAGCGGCTACACCTTC	CASSFRGTGSSGYTF
TRBV9	TRBD1	TRBJ1-4	-	TGTGCCAGCAGCCTTCGGACAGGGGGAAAACTGTTTTTT	CASSLRTGGKLFF
TRBV5-1	TRBD1	TRBJ2-2	-	TGCGCCAGCAGCCCTGGACAGGGGAACACCGGGGAGCTGTTTTTT	CASSPGQGNTGELFF
TRBV7-8	-	TRBJ1-2	-	TGTGCCAGCAGTGGACCGCGGCGGGCTAACTATGGCTACACCTTC	CASSGPRRANYGYTF
TRBV7-2	-	TRBJ2-3	-	TGTGCCAGCAGCTTAGCATACACAGATACGCAGTATTTT	CASSLAYTDTQYF
TRBV19	-	TRBJ1-1	-	TGTGCCAGTAGTATAGGGTACGGGGGAATGTTGAACATTGAAGCTTTCTTT	CASSIGYGGMLNIEAFF
TRBV28	TRBD1	TRBJ1-5	-	TGTGCCAGCAGCGCCGGACAGGGGGATCAGCCCCAGCATTTT	CASSAGQGDQPQHF
TRBV5-1	-	TRBJ1-3	-	TGCGCCAGCAGCTTGACAGGTTTTGGAAACACCATATATTTT	CASSLTGFGNTIYF
TRBV2	TRBD2	TRBJ2-5	once	TGTGCCAGCAATCGAAATCCGGGACTAGCGGAAGAGACCCAGTACTTC	CASNRNPGLAEETQYF
TRBV2	TRBD2	TRBJ2-1	-	TGTGCCAGCAGTCAAGGACTAGCGGGGCTTTGGGATGAGCAGTTCTTC	CASSQGLAGLWDEQFF
TRBV25-1	TRBD2	TRBJ2-7	-	TGTGCCAGCAGTAAAGCGGGGGTTTCCTACGAGCAGTACTTC	CASSKAGVSYEQYF
TRBV6-4	-	TRBJ2-3	-	TGTGCCAGCAGTGCCAGGGGTAGCACAGATACGCAGTATTTT	CASSARGSTDTQYF
TRBV28	-	TRBJ1-1	-	TGTGCCAGCAGTTTGGAGGATCTGAACACTGAAGCTTTCTTT	CASSLEDLNTEAFF
TRBV5-1	-	TRBJ1-2	-	TGCGCCAGCAGCTTGGGCGGACAGACTAACTATGGCTACACCTTC	CASSLGGQTNYGYTF